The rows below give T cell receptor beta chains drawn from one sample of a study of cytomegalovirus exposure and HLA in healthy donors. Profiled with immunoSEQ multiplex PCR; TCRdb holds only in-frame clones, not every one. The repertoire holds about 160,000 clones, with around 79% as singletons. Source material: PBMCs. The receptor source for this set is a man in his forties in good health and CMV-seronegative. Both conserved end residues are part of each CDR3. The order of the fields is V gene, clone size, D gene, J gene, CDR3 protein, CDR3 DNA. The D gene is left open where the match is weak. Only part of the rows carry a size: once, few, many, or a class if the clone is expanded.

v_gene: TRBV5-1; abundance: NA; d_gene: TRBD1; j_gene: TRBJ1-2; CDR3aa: CASSPTFDRGGSYGYTF; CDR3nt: TGCGCCAGCAGCCCCACCTTCGACAGGGGAGGAAGCTATGGCTACACCTTC
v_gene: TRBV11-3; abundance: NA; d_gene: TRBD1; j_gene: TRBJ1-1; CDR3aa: CASSFGFRGLDTEAFF; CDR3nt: TGTGCCAGCAGCTTCGGGTTCAGGGGGTTGGACACTGAAGCTTTCTTT
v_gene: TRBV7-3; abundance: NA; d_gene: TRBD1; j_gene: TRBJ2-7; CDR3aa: CASSPGQGYEQYF; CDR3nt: TGTGCCAGCAGCCCGGGACAGGGGTACGAGCAGTACTTC
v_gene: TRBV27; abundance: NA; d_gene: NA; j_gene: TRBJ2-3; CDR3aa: CASSHNSQGTQYF; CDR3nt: TGTGCCAGCAGTCACAACTCCCAGGGGACGCAGTATTTT
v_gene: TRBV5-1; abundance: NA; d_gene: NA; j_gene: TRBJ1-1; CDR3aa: CASRGDTGNTEAFF; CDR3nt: TGCGCCAGCAGGGGGGACACCGGGAACACTGAAGCTTTCTTT
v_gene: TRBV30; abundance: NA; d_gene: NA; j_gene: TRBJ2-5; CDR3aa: CAWSVGLTQETQYF; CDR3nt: TGTGCCTGGAGTGTAGGACTTACCCAAGAGACCCAGTACTTC
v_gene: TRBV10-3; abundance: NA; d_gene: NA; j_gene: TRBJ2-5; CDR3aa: CAISERGWQVRQETQYF; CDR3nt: TGTGCCATCAGTGAGAGAGGGTGGCAGGTTCGCCAAGAGACCCAGTACTTC
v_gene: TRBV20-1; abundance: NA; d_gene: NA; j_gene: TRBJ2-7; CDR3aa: CSAQVVYEQYF; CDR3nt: TGCAGTGCTCAGGTAGTCTACGAGCAGTACTTC
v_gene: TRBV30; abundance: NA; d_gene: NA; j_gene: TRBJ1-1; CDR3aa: CAWSLQGTWSEAFF; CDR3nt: TGTGCCTGGAGTCTCCAGGGCACGTGGTCTGAAGCTTTCTTT
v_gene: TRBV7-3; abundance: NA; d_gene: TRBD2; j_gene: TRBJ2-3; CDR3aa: CASSSSGASTDTQYF; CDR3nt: TGTGCCAGCAGCTCCAGCGGGGCTAGCACAGATACGCAGTATTTT
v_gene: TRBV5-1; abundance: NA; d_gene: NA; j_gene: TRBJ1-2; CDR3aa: CASSTQGQAYPLSDVKGYTF; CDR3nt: NA
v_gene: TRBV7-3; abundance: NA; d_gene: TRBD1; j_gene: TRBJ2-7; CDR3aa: CASSLGQDYEQYF; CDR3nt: TGTGCCAGCAGCTTAGGACAGGACTACGAGCAGTACTTC
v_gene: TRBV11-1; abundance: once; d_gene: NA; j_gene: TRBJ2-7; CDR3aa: CASSLGIEEQYF; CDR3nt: TGTGCCAGCAGCCTAGGAATCGAGGAGCAGTACTTC
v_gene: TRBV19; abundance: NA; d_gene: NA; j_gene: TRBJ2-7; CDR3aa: CASSPGYYEQYF; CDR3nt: TGTGCCAGTAGTCCCGGTTATTACGAGCAGTACTTC
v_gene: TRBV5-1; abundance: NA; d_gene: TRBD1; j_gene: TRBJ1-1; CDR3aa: CASSWTGVSEAFF; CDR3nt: TGCGCCAGCAGCTGGACAGGGGTCTCTGAAGCTTTCTTT
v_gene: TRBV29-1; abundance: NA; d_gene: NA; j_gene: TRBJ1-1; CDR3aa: CSVDPSLNTEAFF; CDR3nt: TGCAGCGTTGATCCCAGTCTGAACACTGAAGCTTTCTTT
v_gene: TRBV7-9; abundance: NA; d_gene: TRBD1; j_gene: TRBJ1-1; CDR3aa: CASSFEGARGTEAFF; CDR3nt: TGTGCCAGCAGCTTTGAGGGGGCGCGTGGCACTGAAGCTTTCTTT
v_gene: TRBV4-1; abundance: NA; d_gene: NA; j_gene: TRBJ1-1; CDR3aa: CASSQVQASVEAFF; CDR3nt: TGCGCCAGCAGCCAAGTGCAGGCGTCCGTTGAAGCTTTCTTT
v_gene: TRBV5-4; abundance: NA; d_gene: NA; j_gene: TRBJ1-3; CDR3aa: CASTPGGPGNTIYF; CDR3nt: TGTGCCAGCACCCCGGGGGGTCCTGGAAACACCATATATTTT
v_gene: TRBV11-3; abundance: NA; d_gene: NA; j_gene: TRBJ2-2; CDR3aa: CASSSGTMNTGELFF; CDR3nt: TGTGCCAGCAGCTCCGGGACAATGAACACCGGGGAGCTGTTTTTT
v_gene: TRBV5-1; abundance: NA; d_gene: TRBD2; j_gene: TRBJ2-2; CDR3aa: CASSLTSGANTGELFF; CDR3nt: TGCGCCAGCAGCTTGACTAGCGGAGCAAACACCGGGGAGCTGTTTTTT
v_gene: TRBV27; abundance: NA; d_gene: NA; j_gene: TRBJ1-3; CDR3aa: CASSLSAGRGNTIYF; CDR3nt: TGTGCCAGCAGTTTATCGGCGGGGCGGGGAAACACCATATATTTT
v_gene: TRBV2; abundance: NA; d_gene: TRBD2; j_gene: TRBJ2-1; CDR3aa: CASSLAGGPSYNEQFF; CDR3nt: TGTGCCAGCAGCCTAGCGGGGGGGCCTTCCTACAATGAGCAGTTCTTC
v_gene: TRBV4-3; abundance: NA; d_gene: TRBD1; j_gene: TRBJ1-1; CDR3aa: CASSSEGATEAFF; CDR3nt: TGCGCCAGCAGCTCCGAGGGGGCCACTGAAGCTTTCTTT
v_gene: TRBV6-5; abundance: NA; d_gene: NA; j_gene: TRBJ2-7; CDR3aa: CASSAQGFNYEQYF; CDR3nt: TGTGCCAGCAGTGCACAGGGTTTTAACTACGAGCAGTACTTC
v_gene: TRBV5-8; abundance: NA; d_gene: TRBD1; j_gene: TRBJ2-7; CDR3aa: CASSTRDRVAYEQYF; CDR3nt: TGTGCCAGCAGCACCCGGGACAGAGTAGCCTACGAGCAGTACTTC
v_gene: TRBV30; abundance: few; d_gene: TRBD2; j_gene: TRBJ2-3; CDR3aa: CAWSSTRTSGITDTQYF; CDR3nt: TGTGCCTGGAGTTCGACCAGGACTAGCGGGATCACAGATACGCAGTATTTT
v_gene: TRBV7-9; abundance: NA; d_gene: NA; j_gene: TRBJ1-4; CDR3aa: CAVGAGEKLFF; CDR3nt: TGTGCCGTGGGGGCCGGTGAAAAACTGTTTTTT
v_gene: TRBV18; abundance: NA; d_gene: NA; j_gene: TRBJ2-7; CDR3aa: CASSPVGFVPYEQYF; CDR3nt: TGTGCCAGCTCACCAGTGGGCTTCGTCCCCTACGAGCAGTACTTC
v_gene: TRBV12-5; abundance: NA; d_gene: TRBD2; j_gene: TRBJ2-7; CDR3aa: CASGFPPVGLAGGQTSYEQYF; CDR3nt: TGTGCTAGTGGTTTTCCCCCGGTGGGGCTAGCGGGGGGACAAACCTCCTACGAGCAGTACTTC
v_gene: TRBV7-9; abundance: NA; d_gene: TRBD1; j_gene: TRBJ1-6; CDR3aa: CASSLKGGQNSPLHF; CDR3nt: TGTGCCAGCAGCCTGAAGGGGGGACAGAATTCACCCCTCCACTTT
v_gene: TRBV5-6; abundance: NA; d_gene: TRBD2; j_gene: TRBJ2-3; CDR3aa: CASSLVGGDTGTDTQYF; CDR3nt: TGTGCCAGCAGCTTGGTTGGGGGGGATACGGGCACAGATACGCAGTATTTT
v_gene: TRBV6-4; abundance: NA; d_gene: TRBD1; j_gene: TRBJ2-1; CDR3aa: CASSPGQGNNEQFF; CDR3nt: TGTGCCAGCAGTCCGGGACAGGGGAACAATGAGCAGTTCTTC
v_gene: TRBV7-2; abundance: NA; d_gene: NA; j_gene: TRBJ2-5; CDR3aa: CASSSRRDSPQETQYF; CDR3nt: TGTGCCAGCAGCTCACGCCGGGACTCCCCCCAAGAGACCCAGTACTTC
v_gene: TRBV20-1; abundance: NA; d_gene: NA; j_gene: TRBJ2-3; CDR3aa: CSARSLDTQYF; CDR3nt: TGCAGTGCTAGGTCCCTAGATACGCAGTATTTT
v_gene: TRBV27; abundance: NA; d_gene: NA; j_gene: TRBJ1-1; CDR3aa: CASRIQGSGTEAFF; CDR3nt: TGTGCCAGCAGGATACAGGGATCGGGGACTGAAGCTTTCTTT
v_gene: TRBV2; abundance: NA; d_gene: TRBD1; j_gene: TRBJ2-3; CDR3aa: CASSEGMGTDTQYF; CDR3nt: TGTGCCAGCAGTGAAGGGATGGGGACAGATACGCAGTACTTT
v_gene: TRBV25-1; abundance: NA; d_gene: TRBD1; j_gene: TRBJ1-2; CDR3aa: CASSTGGSYGYTF; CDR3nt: TGTGCCAGCAGTACAGGGGGCAGCTATGGCTACACCTTC
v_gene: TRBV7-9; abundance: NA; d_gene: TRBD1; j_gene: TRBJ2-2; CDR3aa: CASSSDRGLSGELFF; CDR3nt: TGTGCCAGCAGCAGCGACAGGGGGCTGTCCGGGGAGCTGTTTTTT
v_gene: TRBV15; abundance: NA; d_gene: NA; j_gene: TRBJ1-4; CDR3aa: CATSRDRSRSNEKLFF; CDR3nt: TGTGCCACCAGCAGAGATCGGAGCAGATCTAATGAAAAACTGTTTTTT
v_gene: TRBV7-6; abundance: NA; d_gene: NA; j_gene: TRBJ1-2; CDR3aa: CASSSTGSGGYTF; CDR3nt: TGTGCCAGCAGCTCTACAGGGTCTGGTGGCTACACCTTC